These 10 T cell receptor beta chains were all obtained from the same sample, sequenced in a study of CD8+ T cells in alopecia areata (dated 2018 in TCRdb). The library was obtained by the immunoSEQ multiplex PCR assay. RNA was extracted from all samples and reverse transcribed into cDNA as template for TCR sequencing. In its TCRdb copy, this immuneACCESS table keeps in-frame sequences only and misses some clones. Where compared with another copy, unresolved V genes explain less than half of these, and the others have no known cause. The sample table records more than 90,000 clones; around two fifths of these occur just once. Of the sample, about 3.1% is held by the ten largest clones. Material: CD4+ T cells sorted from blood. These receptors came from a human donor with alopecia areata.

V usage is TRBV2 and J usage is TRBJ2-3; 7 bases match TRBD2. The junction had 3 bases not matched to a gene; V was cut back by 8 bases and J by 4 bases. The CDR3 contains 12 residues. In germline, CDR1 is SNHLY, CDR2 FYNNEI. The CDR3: CASGREPDTQYF. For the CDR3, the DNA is TGTGCCAGCGGGAGGGAACCAGATACGCAGTATTTT.

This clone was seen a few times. The CDR3 loop is CASSYSTMRGEQYF. Here the CDR3 DNA reads TGTGCCAGCAGTTACTCCACTATGAGAGGCGAGCAGTACTTC. The chain links TRBV6-6 to TRBJ2-7, with D uncertain. The CDR3 length is 14 residues. The germline gives CDR1 MNHNY, CDR2 SVGAGI (reference sequence). The V gene lost 0 bases and the J gene lost 6 bases, with 12 bases spanning the gap.

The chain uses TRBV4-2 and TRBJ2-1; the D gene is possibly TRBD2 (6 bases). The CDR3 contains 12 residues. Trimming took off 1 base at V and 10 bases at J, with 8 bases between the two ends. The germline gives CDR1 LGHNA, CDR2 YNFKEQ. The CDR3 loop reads CASSQVAGEQFF. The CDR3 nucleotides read TGTGCCAGCAGCCAAGTTGCGGGAGAGCAGTTCTTC.

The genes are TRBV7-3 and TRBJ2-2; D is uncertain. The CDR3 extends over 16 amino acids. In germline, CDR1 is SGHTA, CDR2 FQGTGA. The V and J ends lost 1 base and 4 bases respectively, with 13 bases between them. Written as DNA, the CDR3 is TGTGCCAGCAGCTTAATAAGCCACAGCTCCACCGGGGAGCTGTTTTTT. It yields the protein CASSLISHSSTGELFF. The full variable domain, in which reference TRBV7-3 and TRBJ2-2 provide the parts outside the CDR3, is GAGVSQTPSNKVTEKGKYVELRCDPISGHTALYWYRQSLGQGPEFLIYFQGTGAADDSGLPNDRFFAVRPEGSVSTLKIQRTERGDSAVYLCASSLISHSSTGELFFGEGSRLTVL.

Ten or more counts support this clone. CDR3 bases: TGCGCCAGCAGCCAAGACAGACTAGCGGGGGGTGTCCAGACCCAGTACTTC. It yields the protein CASSQDRLAGGVQTQYF. The gene calls are TRBV4-3 and TRBJ2-5, with 13 bases that match TRBD2. Germline CDR1 reads LGHNA; CDR2 reads YSLEER. This CDR3 spans 17 amino acids. J gave up 6 bases and V 0 bases, and 7 bases lay outside the gene matches.

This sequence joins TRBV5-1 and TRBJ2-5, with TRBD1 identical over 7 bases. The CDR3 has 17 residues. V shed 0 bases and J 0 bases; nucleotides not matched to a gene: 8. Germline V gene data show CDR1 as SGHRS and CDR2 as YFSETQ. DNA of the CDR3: TGCGCCAGCAGCTTGGACAGGGGTCTTAGAAACCAAGAGACCCAGTACTTC. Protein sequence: CASSLDRGLRNQETQYF.

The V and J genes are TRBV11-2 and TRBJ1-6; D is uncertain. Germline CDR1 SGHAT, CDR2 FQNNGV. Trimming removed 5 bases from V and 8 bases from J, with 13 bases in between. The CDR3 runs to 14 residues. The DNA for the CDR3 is TGTGCCAGCAGCCGCGATCCCTCACATTCACCCCTCCACTTT. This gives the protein CASSRDPSHSPLHF.

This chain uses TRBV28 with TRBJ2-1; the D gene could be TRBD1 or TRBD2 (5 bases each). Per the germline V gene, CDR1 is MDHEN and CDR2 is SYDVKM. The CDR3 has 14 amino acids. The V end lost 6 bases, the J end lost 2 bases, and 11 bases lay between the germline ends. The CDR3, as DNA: TGTGCCAGCAGACCCGGGGCTGCCTACAATGAGCAGTTCTTC. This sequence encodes CASRPGAAYNEQFF.

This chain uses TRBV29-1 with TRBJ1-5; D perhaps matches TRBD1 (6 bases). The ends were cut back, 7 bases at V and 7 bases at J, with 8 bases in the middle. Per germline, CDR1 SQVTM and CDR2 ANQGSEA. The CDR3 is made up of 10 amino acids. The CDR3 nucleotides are TGCAGCGCAGGGGTACAGCCCCAGCATTTT. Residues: CSAGVQPQHF.

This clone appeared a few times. CDR3 DNA: TGTGCCAGTACGCGAACGGGCCTAACAGGGCCGGGGGACGAGCAGTACTTC. Translating gives CASTRTGLTGPGDEQYF. The rearrangement joins TRBV5-5 to TRBJ2-7; D may match TRBD1 or TRBD2 (6 bases each). This CDR3 has 17 amino acids. Trimming removed 8 bases at V and 5 bases at J, with 29 bases between. Germline CDR1 is SGHKS and CDR2 is YYEKEE (reference sequence).